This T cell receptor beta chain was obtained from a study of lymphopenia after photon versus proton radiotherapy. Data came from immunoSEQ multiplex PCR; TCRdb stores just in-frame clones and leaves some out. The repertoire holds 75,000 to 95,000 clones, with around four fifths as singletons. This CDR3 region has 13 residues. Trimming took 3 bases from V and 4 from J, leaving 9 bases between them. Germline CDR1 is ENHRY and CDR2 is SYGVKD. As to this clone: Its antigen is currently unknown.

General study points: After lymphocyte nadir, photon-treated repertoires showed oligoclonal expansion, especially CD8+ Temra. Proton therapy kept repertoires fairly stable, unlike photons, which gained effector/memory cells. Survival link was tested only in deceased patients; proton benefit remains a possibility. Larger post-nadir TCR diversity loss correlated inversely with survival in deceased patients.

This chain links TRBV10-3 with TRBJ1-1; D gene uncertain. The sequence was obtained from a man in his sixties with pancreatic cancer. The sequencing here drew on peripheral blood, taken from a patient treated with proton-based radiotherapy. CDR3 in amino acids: CAISERQLTEAFF. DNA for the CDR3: TGTGCCATCAGTGAAAGGCAGCTCACTGAAGCTTTCTTT.